These 17 T cell receptor beta chains share one sample of origin, sequenced in a study of vaccination effects on CD4 cells after COVID-19. ViraFEST expansion of antigen-specific CD4+ T cells with viral peptide pools preceded sequencing. Culturing for about 9 days preceded CD4+ T cell isolation. Either the BNT162b2 or mRNA-1273 vaccine was given to participants in two doses. These TCRs' antigens remain unknown. TCRdb keeps only in-frame clones here, not all; method: immunoSEQ multiplex PCR. The sample records tens of thousands of clones, 60% to 85% being singletons. The sequences come from CD4+ T cells from PBMCs cultured with HCoV-OC43 spike peptides, collected after COVID-19 vaccination. As for subset: HCoV-OC43 spike overlapping peptide pool stimulation. The receptors stem from a human donor who received a COVID-19 vaccine.

This clone has more than one count but fewer than ten. The rearrangement joins TRBV2 to TRBJ1-4, with 8 bases aligning to TRBD1. V trimming: 6 bases; J trimming: 8 bases; junction bases outside the gene matches: 8. CDR1 and CDR2 from the germline V gene are SNHLY and FYNNEI. The CDR3 is made up of 14 amino acids. CDR3 sequence: CASRRTGYGEKLFF. Written as DNA, the CDR3 is TGTGCCAGCAGGCGGACAGGGTACGGCGAAAAACTGTTTTTT.

The count of this clone is one. This rearrangement joins TRBV3-1 (or the pseudogene TRBV3-2) to TRBJ1-2; TRBD1 might be the D (5 bases). Trimming pared 5 bases from V and 5 bases from J, leaving 18 bases between. The CDR3 is 15 residues long. From germline, CDR1 is LGHDT and CDR2 YNNKEL (reference sequence). The CDR3 nucleotides are TGTGCCAGCAGCAGCGGGGCGAGCGTGGGGTATGGCTACACCTTC. As protein: CASSSGASVGYGYTF.

This clone is a singleton in its sample. The chain links TRBV28 to TRBJ2-2; D gene ambiguous. Trimming pared 5 bases from V and 0 bases from J, leaving 13 bases between. Germline V gives CDR1 MDHEN, CDR2 SYDVKM. The CDR3 loop spans 16 amino acids. CDR3 DNA: TGTGCCAGCAGTCCCCCGGGTAACCCGAACACCGGGGAGCTGTTTTTT. Protein: CASSPPGNPNTGELFF.

The chain employs TRBV18 and TRBJ2-7; tentatively, D is TRBD1 (5 bases). V was shortened by 2 bases and J by 9 bases, with 11 bases between the two germline ends. The CDR3 covers 12 residues. The germline V gene has CDR1 KGHSH and CDR2 LQKENI. The CDR3: CASSPGASGQYV. For the CDR3, the DNA is TGTGCCAGCTCACCAGGGGCGTCAGGGCAGTACGTC.

The rearrangement joins TRBV6-5 to TRBJ2-2; TRBD1 matches 9 bases. The ends lost 6 bases at V and 7 bases at J; junction bases unmatched: 6. The CDR3 is 14 amino acids. Germline values: CDR1 MNHEY, CDR2 SVGAGI. As DNA, the CDR3 is TGTGCCAGCAGACTTACAGGGGGCGGCGGGGAGCTGTTTTTT. It codes for CASRLTGGGGELFF.

Only a few counts were recorded for this clone. The chain recombines TRBV24-1 with TRBJ1-1, with D maybe TRBD1 (5 bases). This CDR3 comprises 15 residues. Trimming left V 5 bases short and J 0 bases short, with 12 bases between. Germline V gene sequence: CDR1 KGHDR, CDR2 SFDVKD. The CDR3 spells CATSAKGQMNTEAFF. Here the CDR3 DNA reads TGTGCCACCAGTGCGAAGGGGCAAATGAACACTGAAGCTTTCTTT.

The chain recombines TRBV10-3 with TRBJ2-5; 11 bases line up with TRBD2. The J segment lost 5 bases and the V segment lost 3 bases, leaving 11 bases of the junction unmatched. CDR1 is ENHRY and CDR2 is SYGVKD in the germline V gene. The CDR3 is 17 residues long. The CDR3 coding sequence is TGTGCCATCAGTGATAATAGCGGGGGGGCCTCAATCGAGACCCAGTACTTC. The encoded protein is CAISDNSGGASIETQYF.

This chain joins TRBV7-2 and TRBJ2-7; D unresolved. The V gene's germline CDR1 is SGHTA and CDR2 FQGNSA. The CDR3 sequence is 12 residues long. V dropped 2 bases and J dropped 4 bases, with 6 bases sitting between them. The CDR3 sequence: CASSLLGYEQYV. The DNA of the CDR3 is TGTGCCAGCAGCTTATTAGGATACGAGCAGTACGTC.

This sequence joins TRBV14 and TRBJ1-1; D uncertain. The V end lost 2 bases, the J end lost 0 bases, and 4 bases lay between the germline ends. Germline CDR1 reads SGHDN; CDR2 reads FVKESK. The CDR3 has 13 residues. For the CDR3, the DNA is TGTGCCAGCAGCCAAAGTCTGAACACTGAAGCTTTCTTT. Its protein product is CASSQSLNTEAFF.

The chain recombines TRBV13 with TRBJ2-5, with a weak D call TRBD1 (5 bases). The CDR3 covers 14 residues. Germline CDR1 and CDR2: PRHDT and FYEKMQ (reference sequence). Trimming cost V 11 bases and J 3 bases, with 19 bases left between them. CDR3 residues: CAWEGLGPEETQYF. For the CDR3, the DNA is TGTGCCTGGGAAGGTTTGGGGCCGGAAGAGACCCAGTACTTC.

This sequence joins TRBV6-5 and TRBJ2-3; TRBD1 agrees at 9 bases. Germline CDR1 reads MNHEY; CDR2 reads SVGAGI. Trimming cost V 7 bases and J 5 bases; bases outside gene matches: 10. This CDR3 spans 15 amino acids. CDR3 loop: CASTLRDRDRDTQYF. The CDR3 bases are TGTGCCAGCACCCTCCGGGACAGGGATAGAGATACGCAGTATTTT.

The rearrangement joins TRBV4-1 to TRBJ2-3; 7 bases line up with TRBD2. The germline V gene has CDR1 MGHRA and CDR2 YSYEKL. The CDR3 loop spans 15 amino acids. With 5 bases clipped from V and 4 bases from J, the junction kept 9 bases outside the gene matches. The DNA of the CDR3 is TGCGCCAGCAGCTCTGGCGGGAGTTTGGCAGATACGCAGTATTTT. Amino acid sequence: CASSSGGSLADTQYF.

This chain's CDR3 is CACTKERGIDGYTF. The CDR3 DNA reads as TGTGCCTGTACTAAAGAACGGGGGATCGATGGCTACACCTTC. J is TRBJ1-2 and V is TRBV30, with a tentative D call TRBD1 (5 bases). The CDR3 is made up of 14 amino acids. In germline, CDR1 is GTSNPN, CDR2 SVGIG (reference sequence). Trimming pared 6 bases from V and 6 bases from J, leaving 20 bases between.

The CDR3 sequence: CSANFRGNDGYTF. CDR3 DNA: TGCAGCGCCAACTTCAGAGGGAATGATGGCTACACCTTC. The chain employs TRBV29-1 and TRBJ1-2; D remains unclear. Germline assignment: CDR1 SQVTM and CDR2 ANQGSEA. V dropped 7 bases and J dropped 6 bases, with 18 bases sitting between them. The CDR3 sequence is 13 residues long.

This clone has a single count. CDR3 nucleotide sequence: TGTGCCAGCAGTTTGGGAGTCACCTTGATCAAGGAAAAACTGTTTTTT. Translation: CASSLGVTLIKEKLFF. The J gene is TRBJ1-4, the V gene TRBV6-5, with D hard to call. This CDR3 is 16 amino acids long. Trimming stripped 4 bases from V and 8 bases from J, with 20 bases between. The germline V gene has CDR1 MNHEY and CDR2 SVGAGI.

This clone has a handful of counts. V is TRBV5-4 and J is TRBJ1-2, with 9 bases aligning to TRBD1. This CDR3 comprises 17 residues. From germline, CDR1 is SGHNT and CDR2 YYREEE (reference sequence). V shed 4 bases and J 4 bases; nucleotides not matched to a gene: 14. CDR3: CASSVGQGGPPGYGYTF. The CDR3 region has the DNA TGTGCCAGCAGCGTGGGACAGGGAGGCCCCCCGGGCTATGGCTACACCTTC.

The V gene is TRBV11-3, the J gene TRBJ1-1, with TRBD1 matching over 10 bases. CDR1 and CDR2 (germline): SGHNT, YENEEA. CDR3 length: 15 amino acids. Trimming removed 1 base from V and 6 bases from J; junction bases left unmatched: 5. CDR3 amino acids: CASSLVGQGVAEAFF. In DNA, the CDR3 is TGTGCCAGCAGCTTAGTAGGACAGGGGGTCGCTGAAGCTTTCTTT.